The T cell receptor (beta chain) under discussion was sequenced for a study of T cell responses to AZD1222 COVID-19 vaccine. The CDR3 sequence is 15 residues long. V lost 1 base to trimming and J lost 5 bases; unmatched junction nucleotides: 5. Germline V gene sequence: CDR1 SGDLS, CDR2 YYNGEE. TCRdb's copy holds only in-frame clones and misses some; the assay was immunoSEQ multiplex PCR. The sample shows nearly 110,000 clones, around 90% of them seen only once. The specimen comprised peripheral blood, sampled on day 0 of AZD1222 vaccination. The sequence came from an adult in good health. V usage is TRBV9 and J usage is TRBJ2-1; TRBD1 matches at 8 bases. CDR3 DNA: TGTGCCAGCAGCGTATCACAGGGGGGTCACAATGAGCAGTTCTTC. This encodes CASSVSQGGHNEQFF.